The T cell receptor (beta chain) under discussion was sequenced for a study of T cells after posttransplantation cyclophosphamide. The repertoire was sequenced with immunoSEQ multiplex PCR; TCRdb's copy has only in-frame clones and lacks some. This table holds around 26,000 clones with no singletons; the top ten claim roughly 2%. Trimming cost V 3 bases and J 6 bases; bases outside gene matches: 2. Germline-derived CDR1 and CDR2 are SGHTA and FQGTGA. This CDR3 is 13 amino acids long. This clone has at least ten counts. Cyclophosphamide on days +3 and +4 followed busulfan-fludarabine conditioning and a marrow graft.

The source is a male patient in his late teens or twenties who received an allogeneic stem cell transplant from a related donor, was CMV-positive, and had no GVHD. Some T cells may have originated in the graft donor. The sequences come from PBMCs, collected after allogeneic stem cell transplant with posttransplant cyclophosphamide. The chain employs TRBV7-3 and TRBJ2-7, with 10 bases fitting TRBD2. The DNA for the CDR3 is TGTGCCAGCAGCTTTAGCGGGAGGAGCGAGCAGTACTTC. Translation gives CASSFSGRSEQYF.